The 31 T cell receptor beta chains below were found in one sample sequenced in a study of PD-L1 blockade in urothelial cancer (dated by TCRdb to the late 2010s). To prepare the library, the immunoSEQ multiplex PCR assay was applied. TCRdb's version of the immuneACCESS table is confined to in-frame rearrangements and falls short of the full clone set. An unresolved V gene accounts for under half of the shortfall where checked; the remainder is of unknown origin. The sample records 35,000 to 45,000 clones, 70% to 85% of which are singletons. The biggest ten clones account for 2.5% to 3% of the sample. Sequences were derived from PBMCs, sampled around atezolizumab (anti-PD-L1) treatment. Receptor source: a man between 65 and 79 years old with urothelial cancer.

CDR3 sequence: CASSQKLHIAGEPTDTQYF. The CDR3 DNA sequence: TGTGCCAGCAGCCAAAAGCTCCATATCGCGGGAGAACCCACAGATACGCAGTATTTT. The rearrangement links TRBV14 to TRBJ2-3; 7 bases agree with TRBD2. With V trimmed by 2 bases and J by 2 bases, 16 bases remained unmatched. Germline assignment: CDR1 SGHDN and CDR2 FVKESK. The CDR3 has 19 amino acids.

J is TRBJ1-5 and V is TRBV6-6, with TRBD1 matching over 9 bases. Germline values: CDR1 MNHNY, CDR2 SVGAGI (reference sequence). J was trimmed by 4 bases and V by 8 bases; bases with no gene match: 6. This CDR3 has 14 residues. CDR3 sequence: CASRAGQGNQPQHF. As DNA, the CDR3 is TGTGCCAGCCGGGCGGGACAGGGAAATCAGCCCCAGCATTTT.

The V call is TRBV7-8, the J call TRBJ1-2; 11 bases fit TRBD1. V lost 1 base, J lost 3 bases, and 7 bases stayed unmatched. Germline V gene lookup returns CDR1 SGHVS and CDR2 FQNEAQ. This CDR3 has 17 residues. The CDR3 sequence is CASSLEGQGAIDYGYTF. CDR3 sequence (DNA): TGTGCCAGCAGCTTAGAAGGACAGGGGGCGATCGACTATGGCTACACCTTC. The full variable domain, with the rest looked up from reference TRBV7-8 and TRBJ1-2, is GAGVSQSPRYKVAKRGQDVALRCDPISGHVSLFWYQQALGQGPEFLTYFQNEAQLDKSGLPSDRFFAERPEGSVSTLKIQRTQQEDSAVYLCASSLEGQGAIDYGYTFGSGTRLTVV.

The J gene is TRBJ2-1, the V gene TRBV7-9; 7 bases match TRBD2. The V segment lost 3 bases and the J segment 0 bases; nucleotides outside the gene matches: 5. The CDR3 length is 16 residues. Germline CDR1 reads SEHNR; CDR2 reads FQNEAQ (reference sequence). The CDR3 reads CASSFASGPSYNEQFF. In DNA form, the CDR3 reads TGTGCCAGCAGCTTCGCTAGCGGTCCCTCCTACAATGAGCAGTTCTTC.

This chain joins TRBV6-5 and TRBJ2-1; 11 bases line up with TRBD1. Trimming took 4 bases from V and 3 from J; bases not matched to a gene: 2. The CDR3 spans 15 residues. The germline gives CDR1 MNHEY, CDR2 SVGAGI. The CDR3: CASSLGTGGYNEQFF. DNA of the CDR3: TGTGCCAGCAGTTTGGGGACAGGGGGCTACAATGAGCAGTTCTTC.

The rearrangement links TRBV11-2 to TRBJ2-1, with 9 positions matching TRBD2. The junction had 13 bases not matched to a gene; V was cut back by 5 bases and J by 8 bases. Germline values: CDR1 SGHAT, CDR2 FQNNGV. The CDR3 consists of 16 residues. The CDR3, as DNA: TGTGCCAGCAGCCCCTCCCCGGGACTAGCTATCTATGAGCAGTTCTTC. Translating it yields CASSPSPGLAIYEQFF.

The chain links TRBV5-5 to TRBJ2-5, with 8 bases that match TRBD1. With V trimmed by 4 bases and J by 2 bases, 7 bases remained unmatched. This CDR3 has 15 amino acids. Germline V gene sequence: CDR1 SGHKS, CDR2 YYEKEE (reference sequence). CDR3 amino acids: CASSRGQAGQETQYF. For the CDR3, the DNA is TGTGCCAGCAGCAGGGGACAGGCGGGGCAAGAGACCCAGTACTTC.

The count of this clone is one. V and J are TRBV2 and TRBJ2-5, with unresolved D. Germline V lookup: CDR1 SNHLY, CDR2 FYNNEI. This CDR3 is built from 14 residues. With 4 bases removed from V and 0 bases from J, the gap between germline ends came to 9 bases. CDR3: CASSVGNYQETQYF. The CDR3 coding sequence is TGTGCCAGCAGTGTCGGTAACTACCAAGAGACCCAGTACTTC.

The CDR3 DNA reads TGTGCCAGCAGAGCGACAGGGGGCGAAACCGGGGAGCTGTTTTTT. Its protein product is CASRATGGETGELFF. The rearrangement uses TRBV6-4 and TRBJ2-2; 10 bases line up with TRBD1. V lost 6 bases, J lost 5 bases, and 6 bases stayed unmatched. The CDR3 spans 15 residues. Germline CDR1 and CDR2: MRHNA and SNTAGT.

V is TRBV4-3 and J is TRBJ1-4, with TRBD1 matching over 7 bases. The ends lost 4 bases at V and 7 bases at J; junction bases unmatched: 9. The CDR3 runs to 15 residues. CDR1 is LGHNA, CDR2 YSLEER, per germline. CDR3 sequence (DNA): TGCGCCAGCAGCCCCCAGACAGGGAGAGGTGAAAAACTGTTTTTT. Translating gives CASSPQTGRGEKLFF.

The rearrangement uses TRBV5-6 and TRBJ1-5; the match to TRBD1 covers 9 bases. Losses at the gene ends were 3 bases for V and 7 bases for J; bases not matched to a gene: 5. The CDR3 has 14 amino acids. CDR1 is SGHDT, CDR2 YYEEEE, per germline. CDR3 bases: TGTGCCAGCAGCTGGGGACAGGGACAACAGCCCCAGCATTTT. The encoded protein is CASSWGQGQQPQHF.

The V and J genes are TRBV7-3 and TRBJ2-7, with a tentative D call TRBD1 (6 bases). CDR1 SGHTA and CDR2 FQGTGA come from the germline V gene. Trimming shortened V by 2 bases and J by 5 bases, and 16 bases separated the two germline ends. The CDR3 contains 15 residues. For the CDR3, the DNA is TGTGCCAGCAGCTTAGGGGACACAGGGTCCCACGAGCAGTACTTC. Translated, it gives CASSLGDTGSHEQYF.

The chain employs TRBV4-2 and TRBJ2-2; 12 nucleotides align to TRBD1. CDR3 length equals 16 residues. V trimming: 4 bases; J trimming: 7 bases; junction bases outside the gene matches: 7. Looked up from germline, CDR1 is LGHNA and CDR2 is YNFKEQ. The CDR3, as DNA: TGTGCCAGCAGCCCACCGGGACAGGGGGCTGGCGGGGAGCTGTTTTTT. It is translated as CASSPPGQGAGGELFF.

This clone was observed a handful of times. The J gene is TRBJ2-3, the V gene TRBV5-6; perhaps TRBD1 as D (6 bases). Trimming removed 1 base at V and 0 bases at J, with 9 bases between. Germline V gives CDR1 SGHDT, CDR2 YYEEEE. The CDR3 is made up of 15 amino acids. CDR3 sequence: CASSLTGSSTDTQYF. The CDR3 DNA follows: TGTGCCAGCAGCTTGACAGGGTCTAGCACAGATACGCAGTATTTT.

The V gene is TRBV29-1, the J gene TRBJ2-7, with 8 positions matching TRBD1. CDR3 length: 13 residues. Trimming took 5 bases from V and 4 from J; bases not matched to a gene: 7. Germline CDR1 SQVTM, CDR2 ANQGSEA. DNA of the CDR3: TGCAGCGTTCGAGCGACAGGGGTGTACGAGCAGTACTTC. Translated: CSVRATGVYEQYF.

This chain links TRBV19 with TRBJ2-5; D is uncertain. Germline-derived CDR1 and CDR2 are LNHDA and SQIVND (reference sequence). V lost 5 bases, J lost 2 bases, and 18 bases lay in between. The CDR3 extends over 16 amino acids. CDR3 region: CASSGLGAPRQETQYF. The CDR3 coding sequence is TGTGCCAGTAGTGGCCTTGGAGCGCCAAGACAAGAGACCCAGTACTTC.

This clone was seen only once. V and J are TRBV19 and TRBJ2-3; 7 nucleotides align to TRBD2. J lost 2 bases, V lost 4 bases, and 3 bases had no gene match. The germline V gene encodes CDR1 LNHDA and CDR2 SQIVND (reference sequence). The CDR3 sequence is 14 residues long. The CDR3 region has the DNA TGTGCCAGTAGTAAGGGAGGGACCACAGATACGCAGTATTTT. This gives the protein CASSKGGTTDTQYF.

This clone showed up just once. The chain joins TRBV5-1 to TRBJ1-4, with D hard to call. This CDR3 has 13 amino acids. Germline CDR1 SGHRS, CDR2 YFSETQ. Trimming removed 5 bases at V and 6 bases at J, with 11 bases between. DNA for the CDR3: TGCGCCAGCAGGGGAGGGCCGGATGAAAAACTGTTTTTT. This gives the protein CASRGGPDEKLFF.

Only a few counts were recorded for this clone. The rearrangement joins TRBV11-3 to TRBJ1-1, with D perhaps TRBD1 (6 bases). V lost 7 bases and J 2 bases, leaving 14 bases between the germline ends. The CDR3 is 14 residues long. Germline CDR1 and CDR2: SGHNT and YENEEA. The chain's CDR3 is CASTSGTLNTEAFF. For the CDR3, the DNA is TGTGCCAGCACCTCCGGGACACTTAACACTGAAGCTTTCTTT.

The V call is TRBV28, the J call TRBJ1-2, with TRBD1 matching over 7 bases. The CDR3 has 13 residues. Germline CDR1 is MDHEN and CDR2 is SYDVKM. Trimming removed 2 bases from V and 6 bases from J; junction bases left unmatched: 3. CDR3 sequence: CASSLDRADGYTF. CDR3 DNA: TGTGCCAGCAGTTTAGACAGGGCGGATGGCTACACCTTC.

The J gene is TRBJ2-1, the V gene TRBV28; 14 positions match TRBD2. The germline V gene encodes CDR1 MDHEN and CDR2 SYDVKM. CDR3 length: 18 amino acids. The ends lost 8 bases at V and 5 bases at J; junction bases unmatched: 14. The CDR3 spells CASFATSGTSGSNNEQFF. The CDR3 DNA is TGTGCCAGCTTCGCCACCTCCGGGACTAGCGGGAGCAACAATGAGCAGTTCTTC. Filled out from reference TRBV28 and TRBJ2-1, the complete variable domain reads DVKVTQSSRYLVKRTGEKVFLECVQDMDHENMFWYRQDPGLGLRLIYFSYDVKMKEKGDIPEGYSVSREKKERFSLILESASTNQTSMYLCASFATSGTSGSNNEQFFGPGTRLTVL.

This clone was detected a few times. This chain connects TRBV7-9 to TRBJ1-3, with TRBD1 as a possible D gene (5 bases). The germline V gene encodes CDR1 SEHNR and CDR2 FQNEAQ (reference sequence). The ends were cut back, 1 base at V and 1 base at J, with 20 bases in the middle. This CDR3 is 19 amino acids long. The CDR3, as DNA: TGTGCCAGCAGCTTAGTGAGGTACGGGGGGTCGGGGTCTGGAAACACCATATATTTT. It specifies CASSLVRYGGSGSGNTIYF.

CDR3 residues: CASSLGQGAIRSYEQYF. The CDR3 DNA follows: TGTGCCAGCAGTCTGGGGCAGGGGGCAATCAGGTCCTACGAGCAGTACTTC. The rearrangement uses TRBV28 and TRBJ2-7, with 8 nucleotides matching TRBD1. The CDR3 length is 17 residues. Unmatched junction bases numbered 13, after V lost 5 bases and J lost 1 base. Germline loops: CDR1 MDHEN, CDR2 SYDVKM.

Here the CDR3 reads CASSPPIVGLGNTIYF. CDR3 DNA sequence: TGTGCCAGCAGCCCTCCCATCGTGGGGCTCGGAAACACCATATATTTT. The chain is built from TRBV7-9 and TRBJ1-3, with a possible D match to TRBD1 (5 bases). Trimming left V 5 bases short and J 4 bases short, with 18 bases between. Germline V gene sequence: CDR1 SEHNR, CDR2 FQNEAQ (reference sequence). This CDR3 comprises 16 residues.

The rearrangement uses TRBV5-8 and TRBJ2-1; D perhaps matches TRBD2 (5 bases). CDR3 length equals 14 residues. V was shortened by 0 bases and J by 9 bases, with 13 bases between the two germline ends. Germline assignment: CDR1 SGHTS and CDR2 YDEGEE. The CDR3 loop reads CASSLGLAGGEQFF. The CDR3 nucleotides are TGTGCCAGCAGCTTGGGTCTAGCTGGAGGTGAGCAGTTCTTC.

CDR3 DNA sequence: TGTGCCAGCTCACCACTCCAGGGGAACAATCAGCCCCAGCATTTT. The encoded protein is CASSPLQGNNQPQHF. The chain links TRBV18 to TRBJ1-5; weak D call: TRBD1 (6 bases). The CDR3 is 15 amino acids. Trimming removed 1 base at V and 3 bases at J, with 10 bases between. Germline loops: CDR1 KGHSH, CDR2 LQKENI.

In nucleotides, the CDR3 is TGCAGCGTTGATGGTCGGCAGCGGGGGACCCAGTACTTC. Translation gives CSVDGRQRGTQYF. The rearrangement joins TRBV29-1 to TRBJ2-5, with TRBD2 identical over 7 bases. CDR3 length equals 13 residues. Trimming removed 3 bases from V and 7 bases from J; junction bases left unmatched: 8. The germline gives CDR1 SQVTM, CDR2 ANQGSEA.

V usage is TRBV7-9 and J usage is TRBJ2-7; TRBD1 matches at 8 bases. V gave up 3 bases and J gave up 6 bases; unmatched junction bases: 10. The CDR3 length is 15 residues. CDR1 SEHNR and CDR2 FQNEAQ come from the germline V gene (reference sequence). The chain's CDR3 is CASSLFRGRGLEQYF. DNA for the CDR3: TGTGCCAGCAGCTTGTTCCGGGGCAGGGGGCTCGAGCAGTACTTC.

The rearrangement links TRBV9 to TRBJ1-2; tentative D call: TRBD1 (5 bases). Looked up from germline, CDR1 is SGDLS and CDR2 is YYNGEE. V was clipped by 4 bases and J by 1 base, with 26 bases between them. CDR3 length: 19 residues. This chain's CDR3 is CASSFLPPSSREVNYGYTF. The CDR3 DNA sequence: TGTGCCAGCAGCTTTCTCCCCCCCTCGAGCAGGGAAGTTAACTATGGCTACACCTTC.

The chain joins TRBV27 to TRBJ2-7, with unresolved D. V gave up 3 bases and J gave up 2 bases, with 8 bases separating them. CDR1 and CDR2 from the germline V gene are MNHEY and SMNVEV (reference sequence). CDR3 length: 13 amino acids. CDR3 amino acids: CASSFTGAYEQYF. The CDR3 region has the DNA TGTGCCAGCAGTTTTACGGGTGCCTACGAGCAGTACTTC.

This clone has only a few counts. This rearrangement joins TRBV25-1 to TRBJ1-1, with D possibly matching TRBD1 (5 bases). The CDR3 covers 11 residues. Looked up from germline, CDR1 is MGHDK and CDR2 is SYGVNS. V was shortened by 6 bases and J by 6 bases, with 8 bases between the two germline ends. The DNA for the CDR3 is TGTGCCAGCAGGCAGGGTTCTGAAGCTTTCTTT. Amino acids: CASRQGSEAFF.